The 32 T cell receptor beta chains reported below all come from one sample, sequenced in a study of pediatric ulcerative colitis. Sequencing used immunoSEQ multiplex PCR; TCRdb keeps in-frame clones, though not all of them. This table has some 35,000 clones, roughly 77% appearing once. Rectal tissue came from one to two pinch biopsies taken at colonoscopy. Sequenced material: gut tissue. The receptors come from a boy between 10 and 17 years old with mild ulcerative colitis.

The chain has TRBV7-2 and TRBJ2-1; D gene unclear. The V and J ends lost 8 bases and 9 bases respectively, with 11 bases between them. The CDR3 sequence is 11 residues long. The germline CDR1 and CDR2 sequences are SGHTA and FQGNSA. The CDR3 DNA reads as TGTGCCAGCGAAGGGATAGGTGAGCAGTTCTTC. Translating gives CASEGIGEQFF.

The CDR3 DNA follows: TGCGCCAGCAGCTTGGATGGACAGCCGAACTATGGCTACACCTTC. This sequence encodes CASSLDGQPNYGYTF. The chain joins TRBV5-1 to TRBJ1-2; maybe TRBD1 (6 bases). Trimming cost V 0 bases and J 2 bases, with 11 bases left between them. Per germline, CDR1 SGHRS and CDR2 YFSETQ. The CDR3 extends over 15 amino acids.

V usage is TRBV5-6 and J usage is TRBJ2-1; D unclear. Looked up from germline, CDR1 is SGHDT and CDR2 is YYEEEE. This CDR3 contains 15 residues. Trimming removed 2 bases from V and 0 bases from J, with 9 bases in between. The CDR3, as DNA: TGTGCCAGCAGCTTAATCCCCAGCTCCTACAATGAGCAGTTCTTC. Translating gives CASSLIPSSYNEQFF.

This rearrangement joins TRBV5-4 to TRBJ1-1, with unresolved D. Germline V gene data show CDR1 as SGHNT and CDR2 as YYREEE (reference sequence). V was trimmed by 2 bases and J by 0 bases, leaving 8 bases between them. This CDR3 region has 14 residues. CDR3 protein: CASSFTAMNTEAFF. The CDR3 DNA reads TGTGCCAGCAGCTTCACGGCCATGAACACTGAAGCTTTCTTT.

CDR3 DNA: TGTGCCTGGAGTGGGAGTCGTGGGGAGGGAAACACCTTC. It translates to CAWSGSRGEGNTF. The chain recombines TRBV30 with TRBJ1-2; no clear D gene. The germline V gene encodes CDR1 GTSNPN and CDR2 SVGIG (reference sequence). The ends were cut back, 1 base at V and 12 bases at J, with 18 bases in the middle. The CDR3 spans 13 residues.

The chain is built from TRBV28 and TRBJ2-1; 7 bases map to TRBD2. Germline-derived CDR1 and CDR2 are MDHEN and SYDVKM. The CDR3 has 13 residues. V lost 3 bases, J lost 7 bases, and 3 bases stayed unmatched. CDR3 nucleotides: TGTGCCAGCAGTTTTACTAGCGTGAATGAGCAGTTCTTC. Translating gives CASSFTSVNEQFF. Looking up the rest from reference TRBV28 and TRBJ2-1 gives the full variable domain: DVKVTQSSRYLVKRTGEKVFLECVQDMDHENMFWYRQDPGLGLRLIYFSYDVKMKEKGDIPEGYSVSREKKERFSLILESASTNQTSMYLCASSFTSVNEQFFGPGTRLTVL.

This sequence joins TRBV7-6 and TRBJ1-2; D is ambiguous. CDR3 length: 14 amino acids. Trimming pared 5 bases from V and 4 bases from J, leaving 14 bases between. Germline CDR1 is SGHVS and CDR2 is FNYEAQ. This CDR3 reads CASSRLDGSYGYTF. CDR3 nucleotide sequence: TGTGCCAGCAGCCGTCTCGACGGTTCCTATGGCTACACCTTC.

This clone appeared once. The CDR3 sequence: CSVEAGWLNEQFF. DNA of the CDR3: TGCAGCGTTGAAGCCGGTTGGCTCAATGAGCAGTTCTTC. J is TRBJ2-1 and V is TRBV29-1, with D unclear. CDR1 and CDR2 from the germline V gene are SQVTM and ANQGSEA. V was clipped by 1 base and J by 6 bases, with 10 bases between them. The length of the CDR3 is 13 residues.

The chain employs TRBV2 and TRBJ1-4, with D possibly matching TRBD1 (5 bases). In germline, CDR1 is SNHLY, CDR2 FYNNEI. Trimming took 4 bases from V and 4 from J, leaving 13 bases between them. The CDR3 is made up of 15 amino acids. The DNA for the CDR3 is TGTGCCAGCAGTGCAGGGCTCAGGGTTAATGAAAAACTGTTTTTT. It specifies CASSAGLRVNEKLFF.

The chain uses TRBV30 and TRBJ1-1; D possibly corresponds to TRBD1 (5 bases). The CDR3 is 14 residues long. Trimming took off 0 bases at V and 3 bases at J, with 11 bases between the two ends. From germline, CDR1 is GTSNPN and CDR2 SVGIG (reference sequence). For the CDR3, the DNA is TGTGCCTGGAGTGTACCGGGACTGCACACTGAAGCTTTCTTT. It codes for CAWSVPGLHTEAFF.

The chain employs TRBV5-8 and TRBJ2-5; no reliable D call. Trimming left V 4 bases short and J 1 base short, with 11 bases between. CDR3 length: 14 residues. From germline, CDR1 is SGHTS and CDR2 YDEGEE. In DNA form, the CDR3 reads TGTGCCAGCAGCCGCGGACGGACCCAAGAGACCCAGTACTTC. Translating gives CASSRGRTQETQYF.

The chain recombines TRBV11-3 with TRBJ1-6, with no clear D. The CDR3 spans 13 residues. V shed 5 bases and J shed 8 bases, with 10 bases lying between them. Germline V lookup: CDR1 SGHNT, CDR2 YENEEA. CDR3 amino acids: CASSPNSDSPLHF. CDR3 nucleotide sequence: TGTGCCAGCAGCCCTAACAGTGATTCACCCCTCCACTTT.

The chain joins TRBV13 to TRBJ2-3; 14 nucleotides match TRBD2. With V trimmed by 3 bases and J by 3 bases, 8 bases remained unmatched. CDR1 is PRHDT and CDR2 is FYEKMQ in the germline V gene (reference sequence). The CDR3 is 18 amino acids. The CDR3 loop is CASSFYPRLAGGTDTQYF. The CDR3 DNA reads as TGTGCCAGCAGCTTCTATCCTCGACTAGCGGGGGGGACAGATACGCAGTATTTT.

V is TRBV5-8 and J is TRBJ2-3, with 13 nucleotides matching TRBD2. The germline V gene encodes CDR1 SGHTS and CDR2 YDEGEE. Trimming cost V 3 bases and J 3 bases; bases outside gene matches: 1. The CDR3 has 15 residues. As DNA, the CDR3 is TGTGCCAGCAGCTGGGGACTAGCGGGGACAGATACGCAGTATTTT. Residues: CASSWGLAGTDTQYF.

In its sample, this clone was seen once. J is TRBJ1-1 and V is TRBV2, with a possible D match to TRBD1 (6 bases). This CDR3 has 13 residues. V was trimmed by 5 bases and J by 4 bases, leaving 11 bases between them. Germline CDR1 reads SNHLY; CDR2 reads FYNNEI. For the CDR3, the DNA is TGTGCCAGCAGTCAGGGGCCCCCCACTGAAGCTTTCTTT. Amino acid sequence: CASSQGPPTEAFF.

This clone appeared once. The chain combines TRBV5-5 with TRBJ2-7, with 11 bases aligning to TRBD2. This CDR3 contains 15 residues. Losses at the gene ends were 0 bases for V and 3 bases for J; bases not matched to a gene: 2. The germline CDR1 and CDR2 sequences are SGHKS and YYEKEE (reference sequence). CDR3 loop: CASSLASGGYYEQYF. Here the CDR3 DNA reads TGTGCCAGCAGCTTGGCTAGCGGGGGGTACTACGAGCAGTACTTC.

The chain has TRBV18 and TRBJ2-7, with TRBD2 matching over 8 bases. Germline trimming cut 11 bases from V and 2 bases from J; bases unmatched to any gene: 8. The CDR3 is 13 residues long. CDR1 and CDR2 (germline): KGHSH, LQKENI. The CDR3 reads CASSGGDTYEQYF. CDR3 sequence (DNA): TGTGCCTCCAGCGGGGGTGATACCTACGAGCAGTACTTC.

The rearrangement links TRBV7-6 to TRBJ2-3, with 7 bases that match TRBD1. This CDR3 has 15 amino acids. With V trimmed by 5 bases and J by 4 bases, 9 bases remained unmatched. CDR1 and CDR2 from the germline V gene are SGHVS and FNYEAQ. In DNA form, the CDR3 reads TGTGCCAGCAGCCCCCAGACAGGGCGGCCAGATACGCAGTATTTT. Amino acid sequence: CASSPQTGRPDTQYF.

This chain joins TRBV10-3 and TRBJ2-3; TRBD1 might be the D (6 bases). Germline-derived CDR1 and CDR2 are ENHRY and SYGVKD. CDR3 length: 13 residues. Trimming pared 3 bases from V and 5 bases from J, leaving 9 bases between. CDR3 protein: CAISDTGLDTQYF. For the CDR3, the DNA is TGTGCCATCAGTGACACAGGGCTAGATACGCAGTATTTT.

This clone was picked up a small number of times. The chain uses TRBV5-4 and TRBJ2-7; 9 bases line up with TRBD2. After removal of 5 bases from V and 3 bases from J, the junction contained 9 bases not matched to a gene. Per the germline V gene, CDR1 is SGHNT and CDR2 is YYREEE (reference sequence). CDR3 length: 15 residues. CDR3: CASSSRSGGIYEQYF. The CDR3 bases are TGTGCCAGCAGTTCCCGTAGCGGGGGTATCTACGAGCAGTACTTC.

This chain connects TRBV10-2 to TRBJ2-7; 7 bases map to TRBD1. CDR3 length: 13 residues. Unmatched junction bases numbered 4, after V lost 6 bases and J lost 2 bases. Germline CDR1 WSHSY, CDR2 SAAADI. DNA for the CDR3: TGCGCCAGCAGGAGGACAGGCCCCTACGAGCAGTACTTC. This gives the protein CASRRTGPYEQYF.

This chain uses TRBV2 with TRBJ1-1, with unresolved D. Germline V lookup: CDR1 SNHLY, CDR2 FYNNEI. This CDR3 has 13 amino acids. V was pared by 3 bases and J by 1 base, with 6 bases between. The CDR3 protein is CASSDGRNTEAFF. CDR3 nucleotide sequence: TGTGCCAGCAGTGATGGGAGGAACACTGAAGCTTTCTTT.

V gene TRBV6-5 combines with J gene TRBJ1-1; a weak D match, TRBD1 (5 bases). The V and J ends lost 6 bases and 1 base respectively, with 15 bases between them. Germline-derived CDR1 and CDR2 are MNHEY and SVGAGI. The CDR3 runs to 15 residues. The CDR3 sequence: CASSFGGRANTEAFF. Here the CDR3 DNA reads TGTGCCAGCAGCTTTGGGGGACGGGCGAACACTGAAGCTTTCTTT.

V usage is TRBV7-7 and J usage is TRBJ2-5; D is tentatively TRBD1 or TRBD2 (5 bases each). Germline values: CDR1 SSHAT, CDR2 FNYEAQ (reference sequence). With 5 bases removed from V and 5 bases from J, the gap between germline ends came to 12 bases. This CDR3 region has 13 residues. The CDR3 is CASSPGRFETQYF. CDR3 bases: TGTGCCAGCAGCCCGGGGCGATTTGAGACCCAGTACTTC. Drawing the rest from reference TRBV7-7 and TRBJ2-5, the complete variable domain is GAGVSQSPRYKVTKRGQDVTLRCDPISSHATLYWYQQALGQGPEFLTYFNYEAQPDKSGLPSDRFSAERPEGSISTLTIQRTEQRDSAMYRCASSPGRFETQYFGPGTRLLVL.

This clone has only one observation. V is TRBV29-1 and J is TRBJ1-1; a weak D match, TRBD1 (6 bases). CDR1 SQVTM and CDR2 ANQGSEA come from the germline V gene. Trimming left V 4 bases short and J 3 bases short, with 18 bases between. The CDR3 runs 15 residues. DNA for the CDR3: TGCAGCGTTGCACAAGGGAAGAAGGGGGACACTGAAGCTTTCTTT. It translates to CSVAQGKKGDTEAFF.

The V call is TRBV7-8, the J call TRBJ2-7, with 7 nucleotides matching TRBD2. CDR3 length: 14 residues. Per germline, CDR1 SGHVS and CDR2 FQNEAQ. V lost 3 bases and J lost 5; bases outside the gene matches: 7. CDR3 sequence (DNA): TGTGCCAGCAGCTTTAGTAGGACTAGGCACGAGCAGTACTTC. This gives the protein CASSFSRTRHEQYF.

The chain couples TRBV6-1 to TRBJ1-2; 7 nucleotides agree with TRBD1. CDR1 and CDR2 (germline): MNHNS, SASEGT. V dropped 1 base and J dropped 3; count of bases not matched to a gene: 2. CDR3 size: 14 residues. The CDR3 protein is CASSEDRGHYGYTF. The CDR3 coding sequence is TGTGCCAGCAGTGAAGACAGGGGACACTATGGCTACACCTTC.

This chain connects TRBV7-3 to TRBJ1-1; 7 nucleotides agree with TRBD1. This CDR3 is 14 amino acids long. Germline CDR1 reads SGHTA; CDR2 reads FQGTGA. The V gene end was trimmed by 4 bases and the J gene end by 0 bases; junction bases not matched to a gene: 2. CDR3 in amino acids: CASSSGQLNTEAFF. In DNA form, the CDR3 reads TGTGCCAGCAGCTCGGGACAGCTGAACACTGAAGCTTTCTTT. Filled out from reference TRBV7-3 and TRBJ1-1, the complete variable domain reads GAGVSQTPSNKVTEKGKYVELRCDPISGHTALYWYRQSLGQGPEFLIYFQGTGAADDSGLPNDRFFAVRPEGSVSTLKIQRTERGDSAVYLCASSSGQLNTEAFFGQGTRLTVV.

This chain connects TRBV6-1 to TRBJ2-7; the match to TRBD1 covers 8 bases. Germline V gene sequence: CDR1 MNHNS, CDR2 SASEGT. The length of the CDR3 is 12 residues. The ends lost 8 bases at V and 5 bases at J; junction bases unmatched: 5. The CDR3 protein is CASWAGGHEQYF. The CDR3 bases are TGTGCCAGCTGGGCAGGGGGCCACGAGCAGTACTTC.

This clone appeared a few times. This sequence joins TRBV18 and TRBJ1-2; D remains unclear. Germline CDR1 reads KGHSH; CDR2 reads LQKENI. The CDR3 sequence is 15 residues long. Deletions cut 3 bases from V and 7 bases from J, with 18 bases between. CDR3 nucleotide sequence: TGTGCCAGCTCACCCCCCGGGAAAAGGGTTACTGGCTACACCTTC. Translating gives CASSPPGKRVTGYTF.

This CDR3 is CASSYGRNTEAFF. CDR3 nucleotide sequence: TGTGCCAGCAGTTATGGTAGGAACACTGAAGCTTTCTTT. The V call is TRBV6-6, the J call TRBJ1-1; D is undetermined. This CDR3 region has 13 residues. Germline CDR1 reads MNHNY; CDR2 reads SVGAGI (reference sequence). V was trimmed by 3 bases and J by 1 base, leaving 6 bases between them.

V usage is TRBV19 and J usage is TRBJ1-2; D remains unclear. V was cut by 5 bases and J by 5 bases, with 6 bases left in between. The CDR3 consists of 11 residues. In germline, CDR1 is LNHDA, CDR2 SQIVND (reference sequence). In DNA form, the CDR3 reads TGTGCCAGTAGTGACGGTTATGGCTACACCTTC. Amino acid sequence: CASSDGYGYTF.